A few counts support the clone carrying this T cell receptor (beta chain). The antigen is not known. This entry comes from a study of post-analysis software for immune sequencing data. Trimming took 2 bases from V and 6 from J, leaving 5 bases between them. The CDR3 spans 12 residues. Germline values: CDR1 MNHEY, CDR2 SVGEGT. Regarding the study as a whole: TRBV segments more frequent in patients than in controls numbered five and included TRBV5-6, TRBV5-1 and TRBV20-1.

The authors incorporated unique molecular identifiers into the TCR beta cDNA libraries. T cells numbering roughly 1 to 10 million yielded a few hundred thousand cDNA molecules. From the PCR reads, TCRdb called clonotypes with MiXCR, one entry per CDR3 protein. The sample includes some 450,000 distinct CDR3 sequences, under 55% of them seen just once. The TCR comes from a girl aged 5-17 years with multiple sclerosis. V and J are TRBV6-2 or TRBV6-3 and TRBJ2-1; D gene uncertain. The sequencing sample was made of blood. The CDR3, as DNA: TGTGCCAGCAGTTACGTTTCCAATGAGCAGTTCTTC. Residues: CASSYVSNEQFF.